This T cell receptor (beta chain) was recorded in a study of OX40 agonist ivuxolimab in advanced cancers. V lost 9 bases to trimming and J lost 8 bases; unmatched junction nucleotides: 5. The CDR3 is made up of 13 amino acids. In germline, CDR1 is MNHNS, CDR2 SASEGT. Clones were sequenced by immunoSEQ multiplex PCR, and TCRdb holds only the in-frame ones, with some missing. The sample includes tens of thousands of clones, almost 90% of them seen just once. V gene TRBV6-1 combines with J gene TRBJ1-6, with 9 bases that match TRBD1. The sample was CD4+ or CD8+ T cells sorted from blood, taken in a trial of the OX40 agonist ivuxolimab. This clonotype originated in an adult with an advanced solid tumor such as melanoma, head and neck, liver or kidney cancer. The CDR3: CASSGQGYSPLHF. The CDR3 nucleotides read TGTGCCAGTTCGGGACAGGGCTATTCACCCCTCCACTTT.